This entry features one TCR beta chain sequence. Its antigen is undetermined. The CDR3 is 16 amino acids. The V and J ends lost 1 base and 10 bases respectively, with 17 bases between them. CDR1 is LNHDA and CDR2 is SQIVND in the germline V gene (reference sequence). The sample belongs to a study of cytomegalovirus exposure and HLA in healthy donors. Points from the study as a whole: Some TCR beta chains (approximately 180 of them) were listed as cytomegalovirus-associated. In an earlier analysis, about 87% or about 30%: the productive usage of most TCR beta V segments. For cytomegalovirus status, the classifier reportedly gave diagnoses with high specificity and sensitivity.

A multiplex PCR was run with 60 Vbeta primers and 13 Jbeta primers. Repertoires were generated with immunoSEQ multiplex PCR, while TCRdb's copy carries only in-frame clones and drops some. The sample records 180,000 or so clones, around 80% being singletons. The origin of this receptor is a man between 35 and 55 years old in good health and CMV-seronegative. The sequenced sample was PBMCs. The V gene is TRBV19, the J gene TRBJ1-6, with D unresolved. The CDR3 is CASSIVPGATGSPLHF. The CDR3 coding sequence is TGTGCCAGTAGTATAGTCCCAGGTGCCACGGGATCACCCCTCCACTTT. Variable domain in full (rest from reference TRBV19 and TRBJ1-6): DGGITQSPKYLFRKEGQNVTLSCEQNLNHDAMYWYRQDPGQGLRLIYYSQIVNDFQKGDIAEGYSVSREKKESFPLTVTSAQKNPTAFYLCASSIVPGATGSPLHFGNGTRLTVT.